This entry lists 28 T cell receptor beta chains sequenced from one sample in a study of tumor-infiltrating lymphocytes in oesophageal squamous cell carcinoma. TCRdb called the PCR reads again in MiXCR, with one record for every CDR3 protein. The top ten clones hold around 31% of a sample with under 20,000 distinct CDR3 sequences, approximately 46% of them seen once. The sample was normal esophageal tissue next to the tumor. The receptors come from a female donor with esophageal squamous cell carcinoma.

This clonotype has just a few counts. This chain links TRBV12-3 or TRBV12-4 with TRBJ2-1; TRBD1 is a possible D gene (5 bases). V lost 2 bases, J lost 6 bases, and 14 bases lay in between. The CDR3 is 15 residues long. CDR3 sequence: CASSLKGGASNEQFF. The CDR3 DNA follows: TGTGCCAGCAGTTTAAAGGGTGGGGCCTCCAATGAGCAGTTCTTC.

The chain uses TRBV7-9 and TRBJ1-1; a possible D gene is TRBD1 (6 bases). V lost 5 bases, J lost 14 bases, and 24 bases lay in between. Germline V gene lookup returns CDR1 SEHNR and CDR2 FQNEAQ (reference sequence). The CDR3 is 14 amino acids. The CDR3 spells CASSRGSSYNEQFF. The CDR3, as DNA: TGTGCCAGCAGCAGGGGGTCGTCCTACAATGAGCAGTTCTTT.

A single count supports this clonotype. J is TRBJ2-3 and V is TRBV6-1; no clear D gene. The germline V gene has CDR1 MNHNS and CDR2 SASEGT. CDR3 size: 16 residues. Trimming cost V 1 base and J 4 bases, with 15 bases left between them. For the CDR3, the DNA is TGTGCCAGCAGTGAAGTAAGAGCGAGAGGTGCAGATACGCAGTATTTT. This encodes CASSEVRARGADTQYF.

V usage is TRBV7-6 and J usage is TRBJ1-1; possible D gene TRBD1, 5 bases. There are 14 residues in the CDR3. Deletions cut 1 base from V and 7 bases from J, with 13 bases between. In germline, CDR1 is SGHVS, CDR2 FNYEAQ. The CDR3 sequence is CASSLVGAGSEAFF. The CDR3 coding sequence is TGTGCCAGCAGCTTAGTAGGGGCTGGGAGTGAAGCTTTCTTT.

The CDR3 here is CASSLRSGTSTDTQYF. The CDR3 DNA follows: TGTGCCAGCAGTCTAAGGTCCGGGACTAGCACAGATACGCAGTATTTT. The chain combines TRBV28 with TRBJ2-3; D is possibly TRBD2 (6 bases). Germline CDR1 MDHEN, CDR2 SYDVKM. The CDR3 totals 16 residues. V was cut by 5 bases and J by 0 bases, with 15 bases left in between.

The CDR3 bases are TGTGCCAGCAGCGCAGGGTTAAGAGCGGAAGCTTTCTTT. Amino acid sequence: CASSAGLRAEAFF. The V call is TRBV7-2, the J call TRBJ1-1, with a possible D match to TRBD1 (5 bases). The CDR3 is 13 residues long. Trimming cost V 5 bases and J 8 bases, with 15 bases left between them. The germline gives CDR1 SGHTA, CDR2 FQGNSA.

In its sample, this clonotype was seen a few times. This chain links TRBV7-2 with TRBJ2-3; 11 bases are a match to TRBD2. The CDR3 is made up of 15 amino acids. J was trimmed by 4 bases and V by 6 bases; bases with no gene match: 6. Germline V gives CDR1 SGHTA, CDR2 FQGNSA. CDR3 in amino acids: CASSQLAGVPDTQYF. The CDR3 region has the DNA TGTGCCAGCAGTCAACTAGCGGGAGTCCCAGATACGCAGTATTTT. The variable domain in full, completed from reference TRBV7-2 and TRBJ2-3, reads GAGVSQSPSNKVTEKGKDVELRCDPISGHTALYWYRQSLGQGLEFLIYFQGNSAPDKSGLPSDRFSAERTGGSVSTLTIQRTQQEDSAVYLCASSQLAGVPDTQYFGPGTRLTVL.

This clonotype was observed once. No conserved phenylalanine or tryptophan ends this CDR3, so it is likely a read error. The chain uses TRBV7-3 and TRBJ2-7; 7 nucleotides line up with TRBD1. The germline V gene has CDR1 SGHTA and CDR2 FQGTGA. The CDR3 contains 15 residues. After removal of 4 bases from V and 9 bases from J, the junction contained 15 bases not matched to a gene. DNA for the CDR3: TGTGCCAGCAGCTACGACAGGGAGAGCACAGATACGCAGTACTTG. Amino acids: CASSYDRESTDTQYL.

V usage is TRBV7-3 and J usage is TRBJ2-2; no definite D call. Germline V lookup: CDR1 SGHTA, CDR2 FQGTGA. The length of the CDR3 is 14 residues. Trimming cost V 6 bases and J 0 bases, with 8 bases left between them. CDR3 sequence (DNA): TGTGCCAGCAGGGAAAACCCGAACACCGGGGAGCTGTTTTTT. Translation: CASRENPNTGELFF.

By share, this clonotype ranks as medium-sized. The gene calls are TRBV6-1 and TRBJ2-3, with 9 bases lining up with TRBD1. The trim removed 2 bases at V and 2 bases at J, leaving 2 bases unmatched. Germline-derived CDR1 and CDR2 are MNHNS and SASEGT. The CDR3 runs 15 residues. CDR3 sequence: CASSERQGVTDTQYF. In DNA, the CDR3 is TGTGCCAGCAGTGAAAGACAGGGGGTCACAGATACGCAGTATTTT.

For this clonotype: Since the CDR3 does not end with the conserved phenylalanine or tryptophan, this likely comes from a read error. No DNA is shown, since the ends of the CDR3 on it are uncertain; the CDR3 is the one TCRdb lists. CDR3 sequence: CASSLLRGAQETQYFGP. The chain combines TRBV11-2 with TRBJ2-3; no check of the table's D call, TRBD1, against the DNA was made. Germline CDR1 SGHAT, CDR2 FQNNGV. 17 amino acids form the CDR3, both terminal residues included.

The chain carries TRBV6-8 and TRBJ2-1, with 7 bases lining up with TRBD2. The CDR3 is 13 residues long. Germline assignment: CDR1 MNHGY and CDR2 SAAAGT. V dropped 7 bases and J dropped 5; count of bases not matched to a gene: 5. The CDR3 protein is CASILRGDNEQFF. CDR3 in DNA: TGTGCCAGCATCCTTCGGGGGGACAATGAGCAGTTCTTC.

J is TRBJ2-7 and V is TRBV7-3; D unclear. The DNA end favors TRBJ2-1, so the J call may be wrong. This CDR3 is built from 15 residues. CDR1 and CDR2 from the germline V gene are SGHTA and FQGTGA. The CDR3 region has the DNA TGTGCCAGCAGCTTGACGGGCCCCACCTACAATGAGCAGTTCTTC. This codes for CASSLTGPTYNEQFF.

V is TRBV7-3 and J is TRBJ2-5, with D uncertain. The closer fit of TRBJ2-1 to the DNA end suggests the J call may be wrong. The CDR3 has 14 residues. Germline values: CDR1 SGHTA, CDR2 FQGTGA. CDR3 in amino acids: CASSLTTGHNEQFF. Here the CDR3 DNA reads TGTGCCAGCAGCTTAACCACCGGACACAATGAGCAGTTCTTC.

This clonotype was observed at least ten times. A much larger clone lies a single base off, so this may be a read error. The chain has TRBV28 and TRBJ2-5; 12 bases map to TRBD2. This CDR3 is built from 16 residues. Per germline, CDR1 MDHEN and CDR2 SYDVKM. With 5 bases clipped from V and 11 bases from J, the junction kept 15 bases outside the gene matches. The CDR3 spells CASSIFGLAGKNEQYF. Written as DNA, the CDR3 is TGTGCCAGCAGTATCTTCGGACTAGCGGGGAAGAATGAGCAGTACTTC.

This clonotype turned up a few times. The chain recombines TRBV24-1 with TRBJ2-3; 8 bases align to TRBD1. The J call may be mistaken, given a closer DNA end match to TRBJ2-7. In germline, CDR1 is KGHDR, CDR2 SFDVKD. The CDR3 is 16 amino acids. The chain's CDR3 is CATSDLPRGRRNEQYF. The CDR3 nucleotides read TGTGCCACCAGTGATTTGCCCAGGGGGCGCAGGAATGAGCAGTACTTC.

The CDR3, as DNA: TGTGCCAGCAGTTTAATGTCGGGAGGGCCGAAAAATGAGCAGTTCTTC. Translated: CASSLMSGGPKNEQFF. The V and J genes are TRBV12-3 or TRBV12-4 and TRBJ2-1, with 8 bases aligning to TRBD2. This CDR3 has 16 residues. Losses at the gene ends were 2 bases for V and 7 bases for J; bases not matched to a gene: 10.

This clonotype was detected many times. The chain couples TRBV28 to TRBJ2-5, with 8 bases that match TRBD2. CDR1 and CDR2 (germline): MDHEN, SYDVKM. After removal of 3 bases from V and 11 bases from J, the junction contained 14 bases not matched to a gene. The CDR3 contains 15 residues. The CDR3 spells CASSFSGGPYPEQYF. The CDR3 coding sequence is TGTGCCAGCAGTTTCTCGGGGGGGCCTTACCCGGAGCAGTACTTC.

With respect to this clonotype: The conserved phenylalanine or tryptophan is not found at the CDR3 terminus, so this likely reflects a read error. The DNA is omitted, as the CDR3 cannot be located on it reliably, and the CDR3 follows TCRdb's listing. The rearrangement joins TRBV6-5 to TRBJ2-3; the D call TRBD1 from the table was never checked on the DNA. Termini included, the CDR3 measures 16 amino acids. The germline CDR1 and CDR2 sequences are MNHEY and SVGAGI. The CDR3 here is CASSDWTGGNEQYFGP.

This chain uses TRBV7-2 with TRBJ2-5, with D perhaps given as TRBD1 or TRBD2 (5 bases each). The DNA matches TRBJ2-7 better at its end, which makes the J call doubtful. The CDR3 spans 16 residues. Germline values: CDR1 SGHTA, CDR2 FQGNSA. The CDR3 sequence: CASSLGLPGPEYEQYF. CDR3 nucleotides: TGTGCCAGCAGCTTAGGGCTACCGGGACCCGAGTACGAGCAGTACTTC.

Details on this clonotype: This likely comes from a read error, as the CDR3 has no conserved phenylalanine or tryptophan at its end. It is unclear where the CDR3 begins or ends on the DNA, so no DNA is shown, and the CDR3 is as TCRdb lists it. The rearrangement links TRBV10-2 to TRBJ1-1. The CDR3 totals 17 residues, both ends included. Germline V lookup: CDR1 WSHSY, CDR2 SAAADI. This chain's CDR3 is CASTTSGNRYNEQFFGP.

The CDR3 loop reads CSAKAEGNYGYTF. For the CDR3, the DNA is TGCAGTGCTAAGGCGGAGGGAAACTATGGCTACACCTTC. The V and J genes are TRBV20-1 and TRBJ2-4; D uncertain. Judging by the DNA end, TRBJ1-2 fits better; the J call may be wrong. Germline loops: CDR1 DFQATT, CDR2 SNEGSKA (reference sequence). CDR3 length: 13 amino acids.

V is TRBV7-2 and J is TRBJ2-3; no firm D call. The better agreement between TRBJ2-1 and the DNA end casts doubt on the J call. The CDR3 runs to 13 residues. Germline V gene data show CDR1 as SGHTA and CDR2 as FQGNSA. CDR3 protein: CASSLDQMGEQFF. The CDR3, as DNA: TGTGCCAGCAGCTTAGACCAGATGGGTGAGCAGTTCTTC.

Notes on this clonotype: A much larger clone differs by one base, so this may be a read error. The chain couples TRBV2 to TRBJ2-4, with 11 bases identical to TRBD2. Germline V gives CDR1 SNHLY, CDR2 FYNNEI. The junction had 9 bases not matched to a gene; V was cut back by 1 base and J by 13 bases. The CDR3 covers 15 residues. The CDR3 loop is CASSEVAGGGNEQYF. In nucleotides, the CDR3 is TGTGCCAGCAGTGAAGTAGCGGGGGGGGGGAATGAGCAGTACTTC.

The table lists this clonotype with a few counts. The chain joins TRBV7-6 to TRBJ2-1; the D call may be TRBD1 or TRBD2 (7 bases each). The CDR3 has 15 residues. Germline V gives CDR1 SGHVS, CDR2 FNYEAQ. Trimming removed 3 bases from V and 8 bases from J, with 17 bases in between. Here the CDR3 reads CASSFRDSGDYEQFF. The CDR3 DNA sequence: TGTGCCAGCAGCTTCCGGGACAGCGGGGACTATGAGCAGTTCTTC.

In the case of this clonotype: Without the conserved terminal phenylalanine or tryptophan, this CDR3 likely stems from a read error. The DNA is omitted, as the CDR3 cannot be located on it reliably, and the CDR3 follows TCRdb's listing. The genes are TRBV7-8 and TRBJ2-6; the table's TRBD1 call for D was not verified on the DNA. The CDR3 adds up to 18 amino acids, both ends counted. CDR1 is SGHVS and CDR2 is FQNEAQ in the germline V gene. This chain's CDR3 is CASSSRDRGDYNEQYFGA.

This chain connects TRBV11-2 to TRBJ2-5, with a weak D call TRBD1 (7 bases). Germline V gene data show CDR1 as SGHAT and CDR2 as FQNNGV. V was cut by 5 bases and J by 13 bases, with 26 bases left in between. The CDR3 covers 15 residues. CDR3 bases: TGTGCCAGCAGCCCGGCCAGGGGGGTAGTCGTGGAGCTGTACTTC. It translates to CASSPARGVVVELYF.

To note about this clonotype: As the CDR3 is not closed by the conserved phenylalanine or tryptophan, this likely results from a read error. The DNA is left out, because the CDR3 cannot be placed on it with certainty; the CDR3 is given as TCRdb lists it. The rearrangement joins TRBV7-4 to TRBJ2-6; the D call of TRBD2 is as the table states it, not checked on the DNA. The CDR3 is made up of 15 amino acids, end residues included. The germline CDR1 and CDR2 sequences are SGHVT and SQSDAQ. This chain's CDR3 is CASSRRTSMRAVLRP.